Each of the 24 T cell receptor beta chains below was sequenced from the same sample in a study of T cells after yellow fever vaccination. A single record per CDR3 protein comes from TCRdb applying MiXCR to the 5' RACE reads. Of approximately 250,000 distinct CDR3 sequences listed, around 6.7% are singletons. Sequenced material: CD4+ T cells sorted from PBMCs, taken on the day of the yellow fever booster vaccination. The source is a man younger than 40 who received the YFV17D yellow fever vaccine.

At least ten counts were recorded for this clonotype. The chain uses TRBV7-6 and TRBJ2-7; 8 positions agree with TRBD1. Trimming at V came to 1 base and at J to 3 bases, leaving 2 bases not matched to a gene. The CDR3 contains 14 residues. Looked up from germline, CDR1 is SGHVS and CDR2 is FNYEAQ. The CDR3 sequence is CASSLDDRGYEQYF. The CDR3 DNA reads TGTGCCAGCAGCTTAGACGACAGGGGCTACGAGCAGTACTTC.

This clonotype was seen many times. The chain has TRBV12-3 or TRBV12-4 and TRBJ1-3; D is unclear. The CDR3 contains 14 residues. Trimming stripped 9 bases from V and 0 bases from J, with 12 bases between. In DNA, the CDR3 is TGTGCCAGAGCAGCGGGATGCTCTGGAAACACCATATATTTT. Translated: CARAAGCSGNTIYF.

This clonotype was detected a few times. The V gene is TRBV11-1, the J gene TRBJ2-3, with D tentatively TRBD1 or TRBD2 (5 bases each). This CDR3 contains 18 residues. Germline-derived CDR1 and CDR2 are SGHAT and FQDESV (reference sequence). Between the trimmed V and J ends, which lost 4 bases and 5 bases, there was a span of 25 bases. The CDR3 nucleotides are TGTGCCAGCAGCTCCAGCTGGGGGAGAAGCGGAGAGGTAGATACGCAGTATTTT. This gives the protein CASSSSWGRSGEVDTQYF.

Many counts were recorded for this clonotype. The chain links TRBV20-1 to TRBJ1-4; D is unresolved. Germline V gene sequence: CDR1 DFQATT, CDR2 SNEGSKA (reference sequence). This CDR3 has 15 amino acids. V shed 4 bases and J shed 1 base, with 13 bases lying between them. The CDR3 sequence is CSATREGGTNEKLFF. As DNA, the CDR3 is TGCAGTGCTACGAGGGAGGGAGGAACTAATGAAAAACTGTTTTTT.

V and J are TRBV20-1 and TRBJ1-5, with unresolved D. The CDR3 sequence is 13 residues long. V was clipped by 6 bases and J by 1 base, with 10 bases between them. Germline V gene data show CDR1 as DFQATT and CDR2 as SNEGSKA (reference sequence). CDR3 amino acids: CSAQRGSNQPQHF. CDR3 sequence (DNA): TGCAGTGCACAAAGAGGGAGCAATCAGCCCCAGCATTTT.

This clonotype was recorded at least ten times. The V call is TRBV7-6, the J call TRBJ2-2, with D maybe TRBD2 (6 bases). This CDR3 comprises 15 residues. Germline assignment: CDR1 SGHVS and CDR2 FNYEAQ. Trimming pared 5 bases from V and 5 bases from J, leaving 15 bases between. CDR3 region: CASSPIYGGTGELFF. The CDR3 DNA reads TGTGCCAGCAGCCCCATTTATGGGGGGACCGGGGAGCTGTTTTTT.

This clonotype was found many times. V usage is TRBV7-2 and J usage is TRBJ2-3, with D hard to call. The germline V gene has CDR1 SGHTA and CDR2 FQGNSA. The V gene lost 1 base and the J gene lost 6 bases, with 5 bases spanning the gap. The CDR3 is 12 residues long. The CDR3 is CASSLVRDTQYF. The CDR3 DNA reads TGTGCCAGCAGCTTAGTCCGGGATACGCAGTATTTT.

This clonotype was picked up many times. The genes are TRBV5-1 and TRBJ2-7; D is perhaps TRBD1 (6 bases). Per germline, CDR1 SGHRS and CDR2 YFSETQ. V dropped 0 bases and J dropped 0 bases, with 7 bases sitting between them. This CDR3 spans 14 amino acids. The CDR3 reads CASSLGTASYEQYF. CDR3 sequence (DNA): TGCGCCAGCAGCTTGGGGACAGCCTCCTACGAGCAGTACTTC.

This clonotype occurred a few times. V and J are TRBV18 and TRBJ2-7; no clear D. CDR3 length: 15 amino acids. The V end was cut by 6 bases, the J end by 0 bases, with 15 bases between. Germline CDR1 and CDR2: KGHSH and LQKENI. As DNA, the CDR3 is TGTGCCAGCTCCAGATATGGAGCGAACTCCTACGAGCAGTACTTC. Translation gives CASSRYGANSYEQYF.

This chain links TRBV10-3 with TRBJ2-3; 8 nucleotides match TRBD2. Germline V gene sequence: CDR1 ENHRY, CDR2 SYGVKD. The CDR3 extends over 13 amino acids. The V and J ends lost 6 bases and 6 bases, in that order; junction bases with no gene match: 5. In DNA, the CDR3 is TGTGCCATCAGAGCGGGAGCTACGGATACGCAGTATTTT. Protein: CAIRAGATDTQYF.

This rearrangement joins TRBV4-2 to TRBJ2-1, with 8 bases fitting TRBD2. From germline, CDR1 is LGHNA and CDR2 YNFKEQ. The V segment lost 6 bases and the J segment 5 bases; nucleotides outside the gene matches: 3. This CDR3 comprises 13 residues. In DNA, the CDR3 is TGTGCCAGCAGAACTAGCGGAAACAATGAGCAGTTCTTC. Translating gives CASRTSGNNEQFF.

For this clonotype: One end of the junction is discordant with germline, which a read error may explain. The chain couples TRBV20-1 to TRBJ2-1; the match to TRBD2 covers 11 bases. This CDR3 spans 15 amino acids. CDR1 and CDR2 (germline): DFQATT, SNEGSKA (reference sequence). DNA of the CDR3: TGCAGTGCTAGAGATAGCGGGAGGGCCTATAATGAGCAGTTCTTC. Its translation is CSARDSGRAYNEQFF.

At least ten counts were recorded for this clonotype. The rearrangement uses TRBV29-1 and TRBJ2-1; 9 bases fit TRBD2. The CDR3 runs to 13 residues. Germline CDR1 reads SQVTM; CDR2 reads ANQGSEA. J was trimmed by 9 bases and V by 4 bases; bases with no gene match: 7. The chain's CDR3 is CSVVGGRASEQFF. Here the CDR3 DNA reads TGCAGCGTTGTGGGCGGGAGGGCCTCTGAGCAGTTCTTC.

This clonotype came up many times. At one of its ends the junction is not consistent with the germline gene, which may arise from a read error. The chain has TRBV7-2 and TRBJ2-7, with TRBD2 matching over 8 bases. This CDR3 has 16 residues. Germline V lookup: CDR1 SGHTA, CDR2 FQGNSA. The CDR3 coding sequence is TGTGCCAGCAGCTCCTACCAATTGGATAGCGGGACGCCCCTTCACTTC. Encoded protein: CASSSYQLDSGTPLHF.

Many counts were recorded for this clonotype. V is TRBV24-1 and J is TRBJ2-1; tentatively, D is TRBD2 (5 bases). V dropped 2 bases and J dropped 7 bases, with 20 bases sitting between them. Germline V lookup: CDR1 KGHDR, CDR2 SFDVKD. CDR3 length equals 17 residues. The CDR3 loop reads CATSDSITGIKHNEQFF. CDR3 sequence (DNA): TGTGCCACCAGTGATTCCATTACCGGGATTAAGCATAATGAGCAGTTCTTC.

This clonotype was counted at least ten times. The rearrangement uses TRBV4-1 and TRBJ2-7; no reliable D call. Between the trimmed V and J ends, which lost 8 bases and 2 bases, there was a span of 16 bases. The CDR3 runs to 14 residues. In germline, CDR1 is MGHRA, CDR2 YSYEKL. CDR3 sequence (DNA): TGCGCCAGCGCCAAGGGTGGCTCCACCTACGAGCAGTACTTC. It codes for CASAKGGSTYEQYF.

There are many counts of this clonotype. V and J are TRBV5-1 and TRBJ1-2; D is unclear. The V and J ends lost 1 base and 5 bases respectively, with 15 bases between them. Germline-derived CDR1 and CDR2 are SGHRS and YFSETQ. The CDR3 is made up of 15 amino acids. Written as DNA, the CDR3 is TGCGCCAGCAGCTTGACGATTCAGGCGGAGTATGGCTACACCTTC. Encoded protein: CASSLTIQAEYGYTF.

This clonotype was seen only a few times. V usage is TRBV9 and J usage is TRBJ2-2; a possible D gene is TRBD2 (6 bases). CDR1 is SGDLS and CDR2 is YYNGEE in the germline V gene. CDR3 length: 15 amino acids. Trimming took 4 bases from V and 6 from J, leaving 16 bases between them. The CDR3 DNA sequence: TGTGCCAGCAGCACCGGGACTCCGAAGGCCGGGGAGCTGTTTTTT. Protein sequence: CASSTGTPKAGELFF. The whole variable domain, remainder taken from reference TRBV9 and TRBJ2-2, is DSGVTQTPKHLITATGQRVTLRCSPRSGDLSVYWYQQSLDQGLQFLIQYYNGEERAKGNILERFSAQQFPDLHSELNLSSLELGDSALYFCASSTGTPKAGELFFGEGSRLTVL.

A few counts support this clonotype. The rearrangement joins TRBV10-2 to TRBJ2-1, with 10 bases that match TRBD2. CDR1 is WSHSY and CDR2 is SAAADI in the germline V gene. V trimming: 7 bases; J trimming: 6 bases; junction bases outside the gene matches: 9. CDR3 length: 15 amino acids. The CDR3 region has the DNA TGCGCCAGCAACCGAGTAGCGGGAGGCCTCAATGAGCAGTTCTTC. It translates to CASNRVAGGLNEQFF.

This clonotype was seen ten or more times. The V gene is TRBV20-1, the J gene TRBJ2-1, with 9 bases identical to TRBD2. The CDR3 contains 15 residues. Trimming removed 1 base from V and 4 bases from J; junction bases left unmatched: 5. Germline loops: CDR1 DFQATT, CDR2 SNEGSKA (reference sequence). CDR3 nucleotide sequence: TGCAGTGCTAGAGCTGGCGGGAGGGTTTACAATGAGCAGTTCTTC. It translates to CSARAGGRVYNEQFF.

Note on this clonotype: A much larger clone differs from this one at a single base, so this may be a read error. V gene TRBV12-3 or TRBV12-4 combines with J gene TRBJ2-2; TRBD2 might be the D (5 bases). This CDR3 spans 13 amino acids. The CDR3, as DNA: TGTGCCAGCAACGATCTCCCCGTCGGGGAGCTGTCTTTT. Translation: CASNDLPVGELSF.

The chain links TRBV27 to TRBJ2-5; weak D call: TRBD1 (5 bases). Germline V CDR1 and CDR2: MNHEY, SMNVEV (reference sequence). The length of the CDR3 is 15 residues. With 2 bases removed from V and 1 base from J, the gap between germline ends came to 11 bases. The CDR3 nucleotides are TGTGCCAGCAGTTTAGTGTCAAGGGGCCAAGAGACCCAGTACTTC. This sequence encodes CASSLVSRGQETQYF.

The chain has TRBV5-4 and TRBJ2-7; D possibly uses TRBD1 or TRBD2 (6 bases each). The V gene lost 0 bases and the J gene lost 5 bases, with 12 bases spanning the gap. The CDR3 is made up of 14 amino acids. From germline, CDR1 is SGHNT and CDR2 YYREEE (reference sequence). CDR3 nucleotides: TGTGCCAGCAGCTTGGGACTGGAGGGGGACGAGCAGTACTTC. Encoded protein: CASSLGLEGDEQYF.

This clonotype was observed a few times. The J gene is TRBJ2-3, the V gene TRBV29-1; D tentatively fits TRBD1 or TRBD2 (6 bases each). The V end lost 7 bases, the J end lost 4 bases, and 18 bases lay between the germline ends. Germline CDR1 reads SQVTM; CDR2 reads ANQGSEA. This CDR3 is built from 14 residues. The CDR3 nucleotides are TGCAGCGGGGGGGCGAGCAGTCGGTCAGATACGCAGTATTTT. The encoded protein is CSGGASSRSDTQYF.